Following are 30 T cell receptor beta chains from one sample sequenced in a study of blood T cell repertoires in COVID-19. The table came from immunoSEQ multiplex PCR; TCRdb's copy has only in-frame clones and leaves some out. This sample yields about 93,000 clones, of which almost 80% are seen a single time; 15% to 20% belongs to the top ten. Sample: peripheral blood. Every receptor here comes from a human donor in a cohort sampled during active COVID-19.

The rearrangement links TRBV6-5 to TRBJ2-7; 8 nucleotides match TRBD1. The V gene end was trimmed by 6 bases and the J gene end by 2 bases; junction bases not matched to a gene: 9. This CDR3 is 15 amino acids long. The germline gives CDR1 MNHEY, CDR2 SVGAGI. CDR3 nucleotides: TGTGCCAGCAGGTGGGCGGAGGACAGGGCCTACGAGCAGTACTTC. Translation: CASRWAEDRAYEQYF.

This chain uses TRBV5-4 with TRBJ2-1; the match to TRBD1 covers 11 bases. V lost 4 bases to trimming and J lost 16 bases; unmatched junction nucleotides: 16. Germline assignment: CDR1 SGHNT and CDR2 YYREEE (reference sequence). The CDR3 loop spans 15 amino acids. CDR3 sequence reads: CASSISGTGGAGRFF. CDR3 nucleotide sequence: TGTGCCAGCAGCATATCCGGGACAGGGGGTGCCGGACGATTCTTC.

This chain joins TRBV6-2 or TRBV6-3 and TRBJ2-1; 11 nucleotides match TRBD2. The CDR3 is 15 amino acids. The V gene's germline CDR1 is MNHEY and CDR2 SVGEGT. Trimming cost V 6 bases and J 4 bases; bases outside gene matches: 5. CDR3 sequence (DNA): TGTGCCAGCAGCCGACTAGCGGGGACATACAATGAGCAGTTCTTC. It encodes CASSRLAGTYNEQFF.

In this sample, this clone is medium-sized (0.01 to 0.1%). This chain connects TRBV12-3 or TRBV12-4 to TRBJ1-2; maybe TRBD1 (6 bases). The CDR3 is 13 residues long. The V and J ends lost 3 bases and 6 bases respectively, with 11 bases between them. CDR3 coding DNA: TGTGCCAGCAGTTTGGACAGCCGGAATGGCTACACCTTC. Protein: CASSLDSRNGYTF.

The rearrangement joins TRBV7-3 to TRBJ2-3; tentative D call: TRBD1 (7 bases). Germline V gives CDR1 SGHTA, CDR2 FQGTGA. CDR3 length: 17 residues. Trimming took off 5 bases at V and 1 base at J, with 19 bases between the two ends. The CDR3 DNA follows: TGTGCCAGCAGCGCCTCGGAGGGGGCCCAGGGCACAGATACGCAGTATTTT. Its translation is CASSASEGAQGTDTQYF.

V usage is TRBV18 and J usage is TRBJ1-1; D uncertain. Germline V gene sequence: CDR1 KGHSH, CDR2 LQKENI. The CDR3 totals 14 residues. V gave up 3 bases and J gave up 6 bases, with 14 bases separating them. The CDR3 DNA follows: TGTGCCAGCTCACCTGTCGAGGGAGGCCCTGAAGCTTTCTTT. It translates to CASSPVEGGPEAFF.

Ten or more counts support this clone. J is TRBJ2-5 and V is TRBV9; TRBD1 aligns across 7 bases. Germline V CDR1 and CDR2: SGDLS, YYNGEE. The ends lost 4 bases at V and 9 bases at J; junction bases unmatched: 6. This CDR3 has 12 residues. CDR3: CASSPGGMAQYF. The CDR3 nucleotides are TGTGCCAGCAGCCCAGGGGGTATGGCCCAGTACTTC.

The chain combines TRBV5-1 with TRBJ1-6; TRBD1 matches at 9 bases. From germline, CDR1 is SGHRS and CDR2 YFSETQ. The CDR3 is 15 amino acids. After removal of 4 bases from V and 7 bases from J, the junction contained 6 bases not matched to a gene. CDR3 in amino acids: CASSPPGQGNSPLHF. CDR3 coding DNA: TGCGCCAGCAGCCCGCCCGGACAGGGGAATTCACCCCTCCACTTT.

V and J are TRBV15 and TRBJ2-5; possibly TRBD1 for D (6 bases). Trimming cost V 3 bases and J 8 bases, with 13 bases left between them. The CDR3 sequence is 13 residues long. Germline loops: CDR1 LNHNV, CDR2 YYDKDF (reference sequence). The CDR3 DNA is TGTGCCACCAGCAGGGATACAGGGAAAACCCAGTACTTC. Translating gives CATSRDTGKTQYF. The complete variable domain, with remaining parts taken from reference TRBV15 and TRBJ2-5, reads DAMVIQNPRYQVTQFGKPVTLSCSQTLNHNVMYWYQQKSSQAPKLLFHYYDKDFNNEADTPDNFQSRRPNTSFCFLDIRSPGLGDTAMYLCATSRDTGKTQYFGPGTRLLVL.

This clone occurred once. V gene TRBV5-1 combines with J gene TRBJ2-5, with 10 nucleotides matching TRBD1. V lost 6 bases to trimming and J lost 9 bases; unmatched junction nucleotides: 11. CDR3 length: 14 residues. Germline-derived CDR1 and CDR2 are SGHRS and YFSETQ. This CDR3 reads CASTKTGGAIAQYF. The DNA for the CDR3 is TGCGCCAGCACAAAGACAGGGGGCGCGATTGCCCAGTACTTC.

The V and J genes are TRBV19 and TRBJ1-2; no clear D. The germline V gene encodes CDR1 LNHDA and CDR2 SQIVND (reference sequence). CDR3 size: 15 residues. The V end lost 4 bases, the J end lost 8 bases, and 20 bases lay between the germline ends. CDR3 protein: CASSTSAGTTMGYTF. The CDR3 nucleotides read TGTGCCAGTAGTACGTCAGCAGGAACGACTATGGGCTACACCTTC.

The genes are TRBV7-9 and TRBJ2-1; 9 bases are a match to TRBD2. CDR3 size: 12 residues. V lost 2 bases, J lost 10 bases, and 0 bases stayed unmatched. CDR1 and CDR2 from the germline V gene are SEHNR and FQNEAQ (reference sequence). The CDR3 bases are TGTGCCAGCAGCTTAACTAGCGGGGAGCAGTTCTTC. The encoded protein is CASSLTSGEQFF. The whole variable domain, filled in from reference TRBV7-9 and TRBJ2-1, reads DTGVSQNPRHKITKRGQNVTFRCDPISEHNRLYWYRQTLGQGPEFLTYFQNEAQLEKSRLLSDRFSAERPKGSFSTLEIQRTEQGDSAMYLCASSLTSGEQFFGPGTRLTVL.

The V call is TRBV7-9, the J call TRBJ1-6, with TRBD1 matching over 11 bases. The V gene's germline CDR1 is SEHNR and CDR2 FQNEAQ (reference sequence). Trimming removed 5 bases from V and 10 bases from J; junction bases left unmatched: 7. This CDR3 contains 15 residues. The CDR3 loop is CASSTGQGARSPLHF. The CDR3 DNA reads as TGTGCCAGCAGCACCGGACAGGGGGCACGATCACCCCTCCACTTT.

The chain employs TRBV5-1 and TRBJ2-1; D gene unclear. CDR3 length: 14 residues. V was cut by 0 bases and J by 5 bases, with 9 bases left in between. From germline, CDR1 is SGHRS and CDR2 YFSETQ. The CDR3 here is CASSLVSNDNEQFF. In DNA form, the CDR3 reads TGCGCCAGCAGCTTGGTTAGTAACGACAATGAGCAGTTCTTC.

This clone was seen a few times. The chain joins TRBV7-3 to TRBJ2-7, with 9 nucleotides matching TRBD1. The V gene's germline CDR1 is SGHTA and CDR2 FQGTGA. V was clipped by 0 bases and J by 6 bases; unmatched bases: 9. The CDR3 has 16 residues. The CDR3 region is CASSLTVGQGGREQYF. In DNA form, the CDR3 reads TGTGCCAGCAGCTTAACGGTGGGACAGGGAGGTCGCGAGCAGTACTTC.

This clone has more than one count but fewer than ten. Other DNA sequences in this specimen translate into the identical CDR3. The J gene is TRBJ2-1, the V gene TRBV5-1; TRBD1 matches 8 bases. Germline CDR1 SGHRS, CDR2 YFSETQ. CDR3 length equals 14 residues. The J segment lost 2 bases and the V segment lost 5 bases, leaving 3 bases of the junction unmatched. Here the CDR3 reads CASRTGETYNEQFF. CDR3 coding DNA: TGCGCCAGCAGGACAGGGGAAACCTACAATGAGCAGTTCTTC. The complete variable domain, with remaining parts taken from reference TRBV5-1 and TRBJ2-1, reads KAGVTQTPRYLIKTRGQQVTLSCSPISGHRSVSWYQQTPGQGLQFLFEYFSETQRNKGNFPGRFSGRQFSNSRSEMNVSTLELGDSALYLCASRTGETYNEQFFGPGTRLTVL.

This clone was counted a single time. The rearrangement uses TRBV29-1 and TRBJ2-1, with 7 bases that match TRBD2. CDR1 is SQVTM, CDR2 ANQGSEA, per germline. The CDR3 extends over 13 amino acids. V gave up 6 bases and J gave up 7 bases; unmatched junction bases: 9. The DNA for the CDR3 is TGCAGCGTCCAAAAGGGAGGGCTGAATGAGCAGTTCTTC. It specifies CSVQKGGLNEQFF.

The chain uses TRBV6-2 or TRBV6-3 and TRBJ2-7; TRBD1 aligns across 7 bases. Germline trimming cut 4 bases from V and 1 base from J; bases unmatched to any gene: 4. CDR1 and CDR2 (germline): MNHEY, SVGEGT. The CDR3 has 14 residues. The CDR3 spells CASSSDRTSYEQYF. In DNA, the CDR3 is TGTGCCAGCAGTTCGGACAGGACTTCCTACGAGCAGTACTTC.

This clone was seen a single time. The CDR3 is CATSVSGGPPEQFF. The DNA of the CDR3 is TGTGCCACCAGTGTCTCCGGGGGGCCCCCTGAGCAGTTCTTC. The chain joins TRBV24-1 to TRBJ2-1; D is possibly TRBD2 (7 bases). Germline-derived CDR1 and CDR2 are KGHDR and SFDVKD. This CDR3 has 14 residues. Trimming removed 5 bases from V and 9 bases from J, with 16 bases in between.

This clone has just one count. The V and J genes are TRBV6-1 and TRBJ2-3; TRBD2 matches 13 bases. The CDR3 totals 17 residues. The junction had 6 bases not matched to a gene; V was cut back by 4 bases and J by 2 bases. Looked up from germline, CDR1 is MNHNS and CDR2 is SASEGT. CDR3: CASSVRGLAGHTDTQYF. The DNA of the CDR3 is TGTGCCAGCAGTGTCAGGGGACTAGCGGGGCACACAGATACGCAGTATTTT.

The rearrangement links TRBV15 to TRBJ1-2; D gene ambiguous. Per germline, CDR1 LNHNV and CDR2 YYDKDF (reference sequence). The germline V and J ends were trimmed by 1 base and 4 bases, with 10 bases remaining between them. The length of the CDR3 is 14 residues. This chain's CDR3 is CATSRVEYPYGYTF. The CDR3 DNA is TGTGCCACCAGCAGAGTGGAGTATCCCTATGGCTACACCTTC.

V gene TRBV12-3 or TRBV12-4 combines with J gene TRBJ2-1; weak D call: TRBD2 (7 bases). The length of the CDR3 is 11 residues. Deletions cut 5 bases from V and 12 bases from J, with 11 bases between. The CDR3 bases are TGTGCCAGCAGTCAAGGGGGGGGGCAGTTCTTC. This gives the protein CASSQGGGQFF.

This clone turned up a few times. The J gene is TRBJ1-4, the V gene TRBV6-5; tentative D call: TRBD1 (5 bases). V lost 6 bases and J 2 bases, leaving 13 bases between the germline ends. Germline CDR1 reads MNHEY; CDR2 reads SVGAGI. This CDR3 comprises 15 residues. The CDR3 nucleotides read TGTGCCAGCAGCCAGGGCGAACTCACTAATGAAAAACTGTTTTTT. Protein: CASSQGELTNEKLFF.

CDR3 in DNA: TGTGCCAGTAAGGATGGACAGGGACACACTGAAGCTTTCTTT. It is translated as CASKDGQGHTEAFF. The J gene is TRBJ1-1, the V gene TRBV19; 8 bases map to TRBD1. This CDR3 region has 14 residues. J lost 3 bases, V lost 7 bases, and 7 bases had no gene match. Per germline, CDR1 LNHDA and CDR2 SQIVND (reference sequence). The full variable domain, completed using reference TRBV19 and TRBJ1-1, is DGGITQSPKYLFRKEGQNVTLSCEQNLNHDAMYWYRQDPGQGLRLIYYSQIVNDFQKGDIAEGYSVSREKKESFPLTVTSAQKNPTAFYLCASKDGQGHTEAFFGQGTRLTVV.

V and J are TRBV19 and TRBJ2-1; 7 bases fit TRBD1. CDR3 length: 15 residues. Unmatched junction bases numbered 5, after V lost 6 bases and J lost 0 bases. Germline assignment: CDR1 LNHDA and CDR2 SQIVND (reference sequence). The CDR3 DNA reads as TGTGCCAGTAGGTTGGACAGGAGCTCCTACAATGAGCAGTTCTTC. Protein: CASRLDRSSYNEQFF.

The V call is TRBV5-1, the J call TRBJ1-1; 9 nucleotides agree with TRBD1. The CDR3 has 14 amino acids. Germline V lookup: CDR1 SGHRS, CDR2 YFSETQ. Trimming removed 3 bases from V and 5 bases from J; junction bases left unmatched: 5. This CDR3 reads CASSYSGTGTEAFF. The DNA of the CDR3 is TGCGCCAGCAGCTACTCCGGGACAGGGACTGAAGCTTTCTTT.

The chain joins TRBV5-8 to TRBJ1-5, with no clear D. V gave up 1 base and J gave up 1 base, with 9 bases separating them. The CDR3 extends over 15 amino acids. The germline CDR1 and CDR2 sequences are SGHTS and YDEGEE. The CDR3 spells CASSLRFLSNQPQHF. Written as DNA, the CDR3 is TGTGCCAGCAGCTTGAGATTTCTAAGCAATCAGCCCCAGCATTTT.

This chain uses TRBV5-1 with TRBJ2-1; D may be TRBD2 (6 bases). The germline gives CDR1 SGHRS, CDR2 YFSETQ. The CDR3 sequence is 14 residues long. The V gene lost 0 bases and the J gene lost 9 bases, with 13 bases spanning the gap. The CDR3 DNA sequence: TGCGCCAGCAGCTTGGCCCTACTAGCTGGTGAGCAGTTCTTC. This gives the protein CASSLALLAGEQFF.

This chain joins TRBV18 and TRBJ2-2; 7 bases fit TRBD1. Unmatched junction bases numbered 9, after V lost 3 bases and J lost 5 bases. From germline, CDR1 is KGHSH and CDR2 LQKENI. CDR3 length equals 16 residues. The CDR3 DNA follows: TGTGCCAGCTCACCCTTCGGACAGGCGAGGACCGGGGAGCTGTTTTTT. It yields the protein CASSPFGQARTGELFF.

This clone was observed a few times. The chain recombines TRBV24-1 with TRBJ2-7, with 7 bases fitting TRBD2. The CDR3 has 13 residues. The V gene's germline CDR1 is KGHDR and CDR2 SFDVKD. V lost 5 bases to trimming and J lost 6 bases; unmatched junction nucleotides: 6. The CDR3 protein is CATSVAGASEQYF. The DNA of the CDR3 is TGTGCCACCAGTGTTGCGGGAGCTTCCGAGCAGTACTTC.